This T cell receptor (beta chain) appears in the sequencing data of a study of blood T cells in healthy people across ages. Alongside a J-beta primer mix, a sample-barcoded 5' primer served in a second PCR lasting about 7 to 12 cycles. Each of the cDNA molecules was tagged by a template-switch adaptor with 12 random nucleotides. MiXCR, applied by TCRdb to the 5' RACE reads, yields one record per CDR3 protein. The sample holds around 900,000 distinct CDR3 sequences, 29% seen once. CDR3 length equals 13 residues. Trimming pared 3 bases from V and 6 bases from J, leaving 12 bases between. This clonotype has a handful of counts. This clone may be a read error of a much larger clone one base away. Each of the donors had approximately 10 milliliters of peripheral blood drawn into EDTA-treated Vacutainer tubes.

Sequencing was carried out using blood. This receptor was identified in an elderly woman in good health. V usage is TRBV12-3 or TRBV12-4 and J usage is TRBJ2-7; the D gene is possibly TRBD2 (6 bases). CDR3 sequence reads: CASSFGGRGEQYF. The CDR3 coding sequence is TGTGCCAGCAGTTTCGGGGGACGCGGCGAGCAGTACTTC.